Below, 22 T cell receptor beta chains from the same sample are listed, as sequenced in a study of blood T cells in healthy people across ages. It was with a sample-barcoded 5' primer and a J-beta primer mix that a second PCR of about 7 to 12 cycles was run. Using its own MiXCR run on the 5' RACE reads, TCRdb lists one record per CDR3 protein. The sample includes fewer than 900,000 distinct CDR3 sequences, 49% of them seen just once. The sample was blood. These receptors came from a woman aged 55-75 years in good health.

This sequence joins TRBV29-1 and TRBJ1-2; 7 bases match TRBD1. CDR3 length equals 14 residues. Germline lookup yields CDR1 SQVTM and CDR2 ANQGSEA. J gave up 0 bases and V 7 bases, and 8 bases lay outside the gene matches. CDR3 residues: CSGGTDDTNYGYTF. The CDR3 DNA reads TGCAGCGGCGGGACAGACGATACTAACTATGGCTACACCTTC.

The V call is TRBV29-1, the J call TRBJ1-4, with D possibly matching TRBD1 (6 bases). Germline CDR1 SQVTM, CDR2 ANQGSEA. Trimming shortened V by 2 bases and J by 8 bases, and 9 bases separated the two germline ends. The CDR3 is made up of 12 amino acids. The CDR3 here is CSVEFGGEKLFF. In DNA, the CDR3 is TGCAGCGTTGAATTTGGGGGCGAAAAACTGTTTTTT.

J is TRBJ2-1 and V is TRBV7-2; weak D call: TRBD1 (6 bases). The germline CDR1 and CDR2 sequences are SGHTA and FQGNSA. V lost 5 bases and J 4 bases, leaving 18 bases between the germline ends. This CDR3 is 16 amino acids long. In DNA form, the CDR3 reads TGTGCCAGCAGCAGAGGACAGAGCTCTTCTTACAATGAGCAGTTCTTC. Translating it yields CASSRGQSSSYNEQFF.

The table lists this clonotype with many counts. V is TRBV3-1 and J is TRBJ2-5, with D hard to call. CDR1 and CDR2 (germline): LGHDT, YNNKEL (reference sequence). This CDR3 contains 16 residues. Trimming cost V 1 base and J 5 bases, with 17 bases left between them. The CDR3 DNA reads TGTGCCAGCAGCCAAGGTGCAATAGCCCTGGGGGAGACCCAGTACTTC. Translation: CASSQGAIALGETQYF.

The CDR3, as DNA: TGTGCCAGCAGCCAAGATTCCGGACAGGGGGTGCAAGAGACCCAGTACTTC. It is translated as CASSQDSGQGVQETQYF. The chain recombines TRBV4-2 with TRBJ2-5, with 10 nucleotides matching TRBD1. J lost 2 bases, V lost 0 bases, and 6 bases had no gene match. This CDR3 has 17 amino acids. Germline CDR1 and CDR2: LGHNA and YNFKEQ.

This clonotype occurred a few times. J is TRBJ2-7 and V is TRBV20-1; the D gene is possibly TRBD2 (5 bases). Germline V gene data show CDR1 as DFQATT and CDR2 as SNEGSKA (reference sequence). Trimming removed 6 bases from V and 4 bases from J, with 13 bases in between. The CDR3 runs to 12 residues. CDR3: CSAPGTHYEQYF. In nucleotides, the CDR3 is TGCAGTGCACCGGGAACCCATTACGAGCAGTACTTC.

The chain uses TRBV20-1 and TRBJ2-7, with 7 bases identical to TRBD2. Germline-derived CDR1 and CDR2 are DFQATT and SNEGSKA (reference sequence). This CDR3 has 11 residues. CDR3 in DNA: TGCATTGAGAAGCGGGAAGGCGAGCAGTACTTC. Amino acid sequence: CIEKREGEQYF.

This clonotype was detected a few times. The chain links TRBV7-3 to TRBJ2-1; 11 positions match TRBD2. The V segment lost 5 bases and the J segment 7 bases; nucleotides outside the gene matches: 7. The CDR3 has 15 amino acids. Germline lookup yields CDR1 SGHTA and CDR2 FQGTGA. The CDR3 DNA follows: TGTGCCAGCAGCCCAAGACTAGCGGGGCCTAATGAGCAGTTCTTC. Protein sequence: CASSPRLAGPNEQFF.

In its sample, this clonotype was seen a few times. The chain employs TRBV7-3 and TRBJ2-7; TRBD2 matches 7 bases. The CDR3 totals 14 residues. V dropped 2 bases and J dropped 4; count of bases not matched to a gene: 5. Germline assignment: CDR1 SGHTA and CDR2 FQGTGA. The CDR3 loop is CASSLGGSEYEQYF. The CDR3 nucleotides read TGTGCCAGCAGCTTAGGCGGGAGCGAGTACGAGCAGTACTTC.

This chain joins TRBV7-9 and TRBJ2-5, with 9 bases lining up with TRBD1. The CDR3 has 14 amino acids. Germline V gives CDR1 SEHNR, CDR2 FQNEAQ (reference sequence). V shed 6 bases and J 3 bases; nucleotides not matched to a gene: 5. The CDR3 spells CASSFTGGEETQYF. In nucleotides, the CDR3 is TGTGCCAGCAGTTTCACAGGGGGCGAAGAGACCCAGTACTTC.

About this clonotype: A much larger clone differs from this one at a single base, so this may be a read error. The chain employs TRBV25-1 and TRBJ2-5; TRBD2 might be the D (5 bases). Germline CDR1 and CDR2: MGHDK and SYGVNS. V lost 3 bases and J lost 13, with 24 bases in between. The CDR3 has 15 residues. The CDR3 here is CASSESASAGDERYF. The DNA for the CDR3 is TGTGCCAGCAGTGAGAGCGCCTCCGCGGGCGACGAGCGGTACTTC.

Concerning this clonotype itself: This may be a read error, as it is one base from a much larger clone. This sequence joins TRBV7-2 and TRBJ2-5; no definite D call. The CDR3 loop spans 13 amino acids. The ends were cut back, 5 bases at V and 1 base at J, with 8 bases in the middle. Germline CDR1 SGHTA, CDR2 FQGNSA. The CDR3 DNA reads TGTGCCAGCAGCGTTTATGGCCAAGAGACCCAGTACTTC. Its protein is CASSVYGQETQYF.

The rearrangement uses TRBV29-1 and TRBJ2-5; perhaps D is TRBD1 or TRBD2 (5 bases each). The germline CDR1 and CDR2 sequences are SQVTM and ANQGSEA. This CDR3 comprises 13 residues. V was cut by 0 bases and J by 6 bases, with 11 bases left in between. This CDR3 is CSVEDTRGQTQYF. In DNA, the CDR3 is TGCAGCGTTGAAGATACCCGGGGACAGACCCAGTACTTC.

This clonotype was seen more than once but under ten times. V and J are TRBV4-3 and TRBJ2-7; D possibly matches TRBD1 or TRBD2 (6 bases each). The CDR3 extends over 15 amino acids. Germline lookup yields CDR1 LGHNA and CDR2 YSLEER. The germline V and J ends were trimmed by 4 bases and 3 bases, with 16 bases remaining between them. The CDR3 nucleotides read TGCGCCAGCAGCCTCGGATACGGGGGCCGCTACGAGCAGTACTTC. It yields the protein CASSLGYGGRYEQYF.

The chain joins TRBV29-1 to TRBJ2-7, with D possibly TRBD1 on 6 matching bases. The J call may be faulty, since TRBJ2-5 better matches the DNA end. There are 13 residues in the CDR3. The germline CDR1 and CDR2 sequences are SQVTM and ANQGSEA. The CDR3 loop reads CSVARGSGETQYF. In DNA, the CDR3 is TGCAGCGTTGCAAGGGGGTCTGGGGAGACCCAGTACTTC.

The chain carries TRBV5-1 and TRBJ2-4; no clear D. This CDR3 spans 14 amino acids. V was shortened by 0 bases and J by 6 bases, with 10 bases between the two germline ends. CDR1 and CDR2 (germline): SGHRS, YFSETQ. The CDR3 bases are TGCGCCAGCAGCTTGGGGGTAACGGGAAACATTCAGTACTTC. Its translation is CASSLGVTGNIQYF.

The chain is built from TRBV10-3 and TRBJ1-4, with TRBD1 as a possible D gene (6 bases). CDR1 ENHRY and CDR2 SYGVKD come from the germline V gene. The CDR3 sequence is 15 residues long. V gave up 3 bases and J gave up 3 bases, with 11 bases separating them. The CDR3 loop reads CAISESGASNEKLFF. The CDR3 DNA reads as TGTGCCATCAGTGAATCAGGGGCGTCTAATGAAAAACTGTTTTTT.

For this clonotype: Compared with germline, one end of the junction differs, possibly owing to a read error. The chain recombines TRBV5-1 with TRBJ1-1; weak D call: TRBD1 (5 bases). The CDR3 consists of 15 residues. CDR1 is SGHRS and CDR2 is YFSETQ in the germline V gene. The CDR3 DNA follows: TGCGCCAGCAGCTTGGCAGGGTTCGGGAACACTGGAGCTTTCTTT. Protein sequence: CASSLAGFGNTGAFF.

V usage is TRBV29-1 and J usage is TRBJ2-7, with a possible D match to TRBD1 (6 bases). CDR1 and CDR2 (germline): SQVTM, ANQGSEA. Trimming stripped 7 bases from V and 5 bases from J, with 12 bases between. This CDR3 is 11 amino acids long. The CDR3 sequence is CSGARGDEQYF. The CDR3, as DNA: TGCAGCGGGGCCAGGGGAGACGAGCAGTACTTC.

This chain links TRBV20-1 with TRBJ2-5; the D gene could be TRBD1 or TRBD2 (6 bases each). This CDR3 has 13 amino acids. Germline CDR1 DFQATT, CDR2 SNEGSKA (reference sequence). Trimming shortened V by 5 bases and J by 11 bases, and 21 bases separated the two germline ends. CDR3 bases: TGCAGTGCTGGTGGGGGGCTCTTGAATGAGCAGTACTTC. This codes for CSAGGGLLNEQYF.

This sequence joins TRBV12-3 or TRBV12-4 and TRBJ2-7; TRBD2 aligns across 7 bases. V lost 6 bases and J lost 3; bases outside the gene matches: 11. The CDR3 runs to 15 residues. The CDR3 loop is CASRLGGELVYEQYF. CDR3 nucleotide sequence: TGTGCCAGCAGATTGGGGGGGGAGCTGGTCTACGAGCAGTACTTC.

The chain has TRBV5-1 and TRBJ2-3; 11 bases agree with TRBD2. This CDR3 is built from 16 residues. V gave up 0 bases and J gave up 5 bases; unmatched junction bases: 5. Germline loops: CDR1 SGHRS, CDR2 YFSETQ. As DNA, the CDR3 is TGCGCCAGCAGCTTGGCCGGGACTAGCGGACAAGATACGCAGTATTTT. Its translation is CASSLAGTSGQDTQYF.